This T cell receptor beta chain was sequenced during a study of tumor-infiltrating lymphocytes in oesophageal squamous cell carcinoma. Each CDR3 protein gets one entry after TCRdb re-called the PCR reads with MiXCR. The table includes about 10,000 distinct CDR3 sequences, 55% to 75% detected once. The material sequenced was esophageal tumor tissue. The clonotype comes from a female donor with esophageal squamous cell carcinoma.

DNA for the CDR3: TGTGCCAGCAGCTTAGTAGGGGAGACCCAGTACTTC. This codes for CASSLVGETQYF. The gene calls are TRBV7-9 and TRBJ2-4, with no clear D. The DNA end favors TRBJ2-5, so the J call may be wrong. The germline CDR1 and CDR2 sequences are SEHNR and FQNEAQ (reference sequence). The CDR3 spans 12 residues.